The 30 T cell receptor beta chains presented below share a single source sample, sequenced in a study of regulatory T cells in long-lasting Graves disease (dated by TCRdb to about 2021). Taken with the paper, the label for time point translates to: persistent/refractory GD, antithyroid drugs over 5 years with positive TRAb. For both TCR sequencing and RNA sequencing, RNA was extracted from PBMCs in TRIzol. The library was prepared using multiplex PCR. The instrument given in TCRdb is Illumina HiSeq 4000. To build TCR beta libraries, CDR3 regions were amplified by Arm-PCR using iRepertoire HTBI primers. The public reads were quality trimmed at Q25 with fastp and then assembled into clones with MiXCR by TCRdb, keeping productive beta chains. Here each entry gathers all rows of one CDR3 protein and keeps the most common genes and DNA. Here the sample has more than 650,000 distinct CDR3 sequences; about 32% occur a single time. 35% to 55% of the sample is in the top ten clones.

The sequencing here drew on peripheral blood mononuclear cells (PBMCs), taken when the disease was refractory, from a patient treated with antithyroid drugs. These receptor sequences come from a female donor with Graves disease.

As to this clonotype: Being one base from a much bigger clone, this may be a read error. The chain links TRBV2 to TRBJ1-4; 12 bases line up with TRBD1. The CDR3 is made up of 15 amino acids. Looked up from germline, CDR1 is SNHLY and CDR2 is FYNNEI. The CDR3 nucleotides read TGTGCCAGCAGGGGACAGGGGGCGATAACTGAAAAACCGTTTTTT. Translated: CASRGQGAITEKPFF.

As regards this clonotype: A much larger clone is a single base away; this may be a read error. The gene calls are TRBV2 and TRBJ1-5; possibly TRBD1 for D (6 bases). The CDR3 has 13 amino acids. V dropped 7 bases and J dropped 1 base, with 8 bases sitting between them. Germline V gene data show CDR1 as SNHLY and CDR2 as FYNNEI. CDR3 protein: CASKGESNQPQHF. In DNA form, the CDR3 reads TGTGCCAGCAAGGGGGAGAGCAATCAGCCCCAGCATTTT.

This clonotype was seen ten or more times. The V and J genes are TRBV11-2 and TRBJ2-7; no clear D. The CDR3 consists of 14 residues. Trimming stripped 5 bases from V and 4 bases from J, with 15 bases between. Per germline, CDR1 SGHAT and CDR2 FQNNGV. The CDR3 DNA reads TGTGCCAGCAGCCAGACTCGATCAGTTTACGAGCAGTACTTC. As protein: CASSQTRSVYEQYF. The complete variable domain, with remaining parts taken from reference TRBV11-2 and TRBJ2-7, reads EAGVAQSPRYKIIEKRQSVAFWCNPISGHATLYWYQQILGQGPKLLIQFQNNGVVDDSQLPKDRFSAERLKGVDSTLKIQPAKLEDSAVYLCASSQTRSVYEQYFGPGTRLTVT.

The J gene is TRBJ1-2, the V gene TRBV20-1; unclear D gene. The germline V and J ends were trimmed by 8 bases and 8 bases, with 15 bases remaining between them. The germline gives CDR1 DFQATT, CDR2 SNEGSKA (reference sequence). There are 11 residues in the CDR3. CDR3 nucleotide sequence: TGCAGTTCACGGACGGGAGGGGGCTACACCTTC. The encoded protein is CSSRTGGGYTF.

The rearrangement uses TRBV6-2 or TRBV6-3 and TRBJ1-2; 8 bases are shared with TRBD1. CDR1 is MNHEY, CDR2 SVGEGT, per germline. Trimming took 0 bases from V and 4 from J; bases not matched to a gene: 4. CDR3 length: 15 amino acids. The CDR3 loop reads CASSYSGTGLYGYTF. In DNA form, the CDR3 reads TGTGCCAGCAGTTACTCCGGGACAGGACTCTATGGCTACACCTTC.

CDR3 sequence (DNA): TGTGCCAGCAGTCCTTTCAGTTATAATTCACCCCTCCACTTT. It specifies CASSPFSYNSPLHF. The rearrangement joins TRBV28 to TRBJ1-6; D is undetermined. Germline values: CDR1 MDHEN, CDR2 SYDVKM. V lost 5 bases and J 4 bases, leaving 9 bases between the germline ends. The CDR3 consists of 14 residues.

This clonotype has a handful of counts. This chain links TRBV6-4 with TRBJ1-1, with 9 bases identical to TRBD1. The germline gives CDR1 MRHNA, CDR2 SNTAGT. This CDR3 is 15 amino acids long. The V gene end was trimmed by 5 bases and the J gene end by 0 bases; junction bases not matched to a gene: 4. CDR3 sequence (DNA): TGTGCCAGCAGTCAACAGGGGGCCATGAACACTGAAGCTTTCTTT. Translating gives CASSQQGAMNTEAFF.

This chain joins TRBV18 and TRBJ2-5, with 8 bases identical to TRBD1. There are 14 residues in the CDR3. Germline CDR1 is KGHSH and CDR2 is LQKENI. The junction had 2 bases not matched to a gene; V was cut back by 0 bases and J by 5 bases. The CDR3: CASSPPTGVETQYF. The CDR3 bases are TGTGCCAGCTCACCACCGACAGGGGTGGAGACCCAGTACTTC.

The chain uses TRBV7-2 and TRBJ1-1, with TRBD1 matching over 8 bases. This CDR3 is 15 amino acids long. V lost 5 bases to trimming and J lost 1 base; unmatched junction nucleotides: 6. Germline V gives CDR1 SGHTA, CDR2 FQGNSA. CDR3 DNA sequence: TGTGCCAGCAGCCGACCGGGACAGGCGAACACTGAAGCTTTCTTT. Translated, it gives CASSRPGQANTEAFF.

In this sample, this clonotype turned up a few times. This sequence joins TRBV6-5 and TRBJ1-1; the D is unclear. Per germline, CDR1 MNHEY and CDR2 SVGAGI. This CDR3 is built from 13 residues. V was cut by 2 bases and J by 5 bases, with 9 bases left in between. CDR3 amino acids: CASSYEGVTEAFF. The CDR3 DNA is TGTGCCAGCAGTTACGAGGGTGTGACTGAAGCTTTCTTT.

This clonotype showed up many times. Written as DNA, the CDR3 is TGTGCCAGCAGTTTGTCCCTTAACTATGGCTACACCTTC. Protein sequence: CASSLSLNYGYTF. The chain recombines TRBV12-3 or TRBV12-4 with TRBJ1-2; D unclear. This CDR3 is built from 13 residues. The V gene lost 3 bases and the J gene lost 1 base, with 6 bases spanning the gap.

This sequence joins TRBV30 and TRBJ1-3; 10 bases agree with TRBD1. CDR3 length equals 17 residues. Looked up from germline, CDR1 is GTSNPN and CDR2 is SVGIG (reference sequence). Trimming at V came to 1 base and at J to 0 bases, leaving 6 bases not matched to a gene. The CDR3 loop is CAWSEWGTGVSGNTIYF. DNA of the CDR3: TGTGCCTGGAGTGAATGGGGGACAGGGGTCTCTGGAAACACCATATATTTT.

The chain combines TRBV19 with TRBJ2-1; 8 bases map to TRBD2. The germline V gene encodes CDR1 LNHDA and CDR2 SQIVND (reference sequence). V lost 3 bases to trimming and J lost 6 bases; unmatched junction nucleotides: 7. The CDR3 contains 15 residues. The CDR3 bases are TGTGCCAGTAGTATGTCCGGGAGGGCGGGCAATGAGCAGTTCTTC. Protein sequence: CASSMSGRAGNEQFF.

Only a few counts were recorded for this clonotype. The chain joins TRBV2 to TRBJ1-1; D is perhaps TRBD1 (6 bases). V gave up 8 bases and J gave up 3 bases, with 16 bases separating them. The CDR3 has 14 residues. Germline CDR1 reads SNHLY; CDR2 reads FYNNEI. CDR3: CASGGQDRYTEAFF. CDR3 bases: TGTGCCAGCGGAGGACAAGACAGGTACACTGAAGCTTTCTTT.

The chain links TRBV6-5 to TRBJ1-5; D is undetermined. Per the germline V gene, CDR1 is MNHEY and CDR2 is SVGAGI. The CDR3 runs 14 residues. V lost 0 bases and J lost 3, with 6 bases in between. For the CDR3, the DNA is TGTGCCAGCAGTTACTCGGAGTACAATCAGCCCCAGCATTTT. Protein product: CASSYSEYNQPQHF.

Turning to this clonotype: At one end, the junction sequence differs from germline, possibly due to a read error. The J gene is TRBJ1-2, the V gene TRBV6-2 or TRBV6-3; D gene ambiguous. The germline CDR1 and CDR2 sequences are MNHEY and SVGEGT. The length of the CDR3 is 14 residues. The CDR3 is CVSSYFGEDYGYTF. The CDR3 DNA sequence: TGTGTCAGCAGTTACTTCGGAGAGGACTATGGCTACACCTTC.

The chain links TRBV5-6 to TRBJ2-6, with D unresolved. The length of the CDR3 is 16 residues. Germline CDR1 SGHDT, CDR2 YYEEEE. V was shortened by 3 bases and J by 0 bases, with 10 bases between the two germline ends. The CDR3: CASSWNGISGANVLTF. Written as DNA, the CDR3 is TGTGCCAGCAGCTGGAACGGAATCTCTGGGGCCAACGTCCTGACTTTC. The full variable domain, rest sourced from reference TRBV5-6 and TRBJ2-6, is DAGVTQSPTHLIKTRGQQVTLRCSPKSGHDTVSWYQQALGQGPQFIFQYYEEEERQRGNFPDRFSGHQFPNYSSELNVNALLLGDSALYLCASSWNGISGANVLTFGAGSRLTVL.

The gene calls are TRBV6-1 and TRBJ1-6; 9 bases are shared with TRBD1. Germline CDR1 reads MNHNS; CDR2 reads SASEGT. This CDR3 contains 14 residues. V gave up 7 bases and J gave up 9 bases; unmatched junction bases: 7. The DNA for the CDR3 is TGTGCCAGCAATCGGGACAGGGAAAGTTCACCCCTCCACTTT. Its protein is CASNRDRESSPLHF.

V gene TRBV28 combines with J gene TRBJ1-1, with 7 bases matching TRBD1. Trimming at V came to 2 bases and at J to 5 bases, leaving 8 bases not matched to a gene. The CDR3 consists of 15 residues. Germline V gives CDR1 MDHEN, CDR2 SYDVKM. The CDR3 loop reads CASSLRGTAGTEAFF. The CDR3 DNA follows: TGTGCCAGCAGTTTAAGAGGGACAGCGGGAACTGAAGCTTTCTTT.

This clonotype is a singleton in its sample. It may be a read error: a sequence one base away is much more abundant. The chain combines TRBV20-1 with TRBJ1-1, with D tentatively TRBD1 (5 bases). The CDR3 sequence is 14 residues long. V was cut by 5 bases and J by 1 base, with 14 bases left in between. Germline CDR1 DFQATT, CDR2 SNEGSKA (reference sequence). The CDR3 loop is CSAWRQGPNTEAFF. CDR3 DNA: TGCAGTGCTTGGCGGCAGGGACCGAACACTGAAGCTTTCTTT.

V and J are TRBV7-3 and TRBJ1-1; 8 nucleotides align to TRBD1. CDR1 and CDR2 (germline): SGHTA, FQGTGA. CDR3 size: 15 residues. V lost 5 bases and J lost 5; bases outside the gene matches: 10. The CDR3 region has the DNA TGTGCCAGCAGCCTCGGCGGACAGGGCTATACTGAAGCTTTCTTT. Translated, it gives CASSLGGQGYTEAFF.

The CDR3 here is CASSLAQGASGYTF. CDR3 nucleotide sequence: TGTGCCAGCAGCTTGGCCCAGGGGGCGAGTGGCTACACCTTC. The V and J genes are TRBV5-4 and TRBJ1-2; TRBD1 aligns across 8 bases. The CDR3 spans 14 residues. From germline, CDR1 is SGHNT and CDR2 YYREEE (reference sequence). V shed 0 bases, J shed 7 bases, and the junction held 5 bases outside the gene matches. Based on the CDR3 plus reference TRBV5-4 and TRBJ1-2, the full variable domain is ETGVTQSPTHLIKTRGQQVTLRCSSQSGHNTVSWYQQALGQGPQFIFQYYREEENGRGNFPPRFSGLQFPNYSSELNVNALELDDSALYLCASSLAQGASGYTFGSGTRLTVV.

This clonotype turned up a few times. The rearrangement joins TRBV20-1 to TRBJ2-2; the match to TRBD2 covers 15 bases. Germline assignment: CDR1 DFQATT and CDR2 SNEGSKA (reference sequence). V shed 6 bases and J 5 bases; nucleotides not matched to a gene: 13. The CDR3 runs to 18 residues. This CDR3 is CSALPGLAGGGETGELFF. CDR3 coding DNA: TGCAGTGCCCTACCCGGACTAGCGGGAGGGGGGGAGACCGGGGAGCTGTTTTTT.

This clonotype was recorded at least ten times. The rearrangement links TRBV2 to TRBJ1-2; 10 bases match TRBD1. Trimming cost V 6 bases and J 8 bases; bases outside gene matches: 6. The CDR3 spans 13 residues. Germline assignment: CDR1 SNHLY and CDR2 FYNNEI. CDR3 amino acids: CASRWTGGGGYTF. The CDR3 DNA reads TGTGCCAGCAGATGGACAGGGGGAGGAGGCTACACCTTC. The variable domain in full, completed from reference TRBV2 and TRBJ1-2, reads EPEVTQTPSHQVTQMGQEVILRCVPISNHLYFYWYRQILGQKVEFLVSFYNNEISEKSEIFDDQFSVERPDGSNFTLKIRSTKLEDSAMYFCASRWTGGGGYTFGSGTRLTVV.

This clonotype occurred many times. The CDR3 here is CASSPGNSPLHF. CDR3 nucleotide sequence: TGTGCCAGCAGCCCAGGGAATTCACCCCTCCACTTT. The chain uses TRBV12-3 or TRBV12-4 and TRBJ1-6, with D maybe TRBD1 (5 bases). With 6 bases removed from V and 7 bases from J, the gap between germline ends came to 7 bases. This CDR3 region has 12 residues.

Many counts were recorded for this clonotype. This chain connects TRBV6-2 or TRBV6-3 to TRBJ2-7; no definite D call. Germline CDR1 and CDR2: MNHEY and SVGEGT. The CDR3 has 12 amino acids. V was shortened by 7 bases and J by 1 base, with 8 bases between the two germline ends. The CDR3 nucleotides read TGTGCCAGCACAGACACGTCCTACGAGCAGTACTTC. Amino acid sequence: CASTDTSYEQYF.

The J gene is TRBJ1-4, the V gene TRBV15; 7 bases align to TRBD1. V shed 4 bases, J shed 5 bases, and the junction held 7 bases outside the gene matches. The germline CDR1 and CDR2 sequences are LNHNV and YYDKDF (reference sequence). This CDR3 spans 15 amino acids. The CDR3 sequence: CATSTGQERNEKLFF. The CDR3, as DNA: TGTGCCACCAGCACCGGACAGGAGAGAAATGAAAAACTGTTTTTT.

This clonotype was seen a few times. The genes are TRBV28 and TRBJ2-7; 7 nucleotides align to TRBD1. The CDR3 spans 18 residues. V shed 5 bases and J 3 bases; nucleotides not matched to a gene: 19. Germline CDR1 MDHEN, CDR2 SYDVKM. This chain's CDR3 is CASSDWRGGRYLHYEQYF. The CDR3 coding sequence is TGTGCCAGCAGTGACTGGCGAGGGGGCAGATATTTACACTACGAGCAGTACTTC.

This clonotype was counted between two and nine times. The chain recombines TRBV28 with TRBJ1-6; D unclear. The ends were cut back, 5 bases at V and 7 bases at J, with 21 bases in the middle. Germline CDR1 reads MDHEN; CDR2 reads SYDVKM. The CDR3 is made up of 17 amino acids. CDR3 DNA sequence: TGTGCCAGCAGTCTATTCGCCCTGGACGGAATAAATTCACCCCTCCACTTT. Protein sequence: CASSLFALDGINSPLHF.

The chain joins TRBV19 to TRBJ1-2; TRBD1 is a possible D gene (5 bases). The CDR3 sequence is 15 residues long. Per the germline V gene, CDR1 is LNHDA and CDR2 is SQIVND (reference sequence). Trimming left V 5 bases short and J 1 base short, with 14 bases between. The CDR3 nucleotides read TGTGCCAGTAGTCTGCGACAGTTCGGTAACTATGGCTACACCTTC. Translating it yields CASSLRQFGNYGYTF. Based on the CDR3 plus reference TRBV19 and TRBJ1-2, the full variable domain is DGGITQSPKYLFRKEGQNVTLSCEQNLNHDAMYWYRQDPGQGLRLIYYSQIVNDFQKGDIAEGYSVSREKKESFPLTVTSAQKNPTAFYLCASSLRQFGNYGYTFGSGTRLTVV.